The 22 T cell receptor beta chains in this list originate from one sample, sequenced in a study of T cell responses to AZD1222 COVID-19 vaccine. Profiled with immunoSEQ multiplex PCR; TCRdb holds only in-frame clones, not every one. The sample gives under 200,000 clones, more than 75% of which show up once; roughly 25% is in the top ten. Sequencing was performed on peripheral blood, taken 28 days after the second AZD1222 dose. The receptors were sampled from an adult who received the AZD1222 COVID-19 vaccine.

This sequence joins TRBV19 and TRBJ2-1; 11 nucleotides agree with TRBD2. The CDR3 runs to 16 residues. Losses at the gene ends were 6 bases for V and 6 bases for J; bases not matched to a gene: 10. CDR1 and CDR2 (germline): LNHDA, SQIVND (reference sequence). DNA for the CDR3: TGTGCCAGTAGCATGTGGCTAGCGGGAGGAGGCAATGAGCAGTTCTTC. Its protein product is CASSMWLAGGGNEQFF.

V usage is TRBV28 and J usage is TRBJ2-1; possibly TRBD1 for D (5 bases). This CDR3 is 14 amino acids long. Trimming took off 6 bases at V and 5 bases at J, with 14 bases between the two ends. Germline V lookup: CDR1 MDHEN, CDR2 SYDVKM. The CDR3 loop reads CASSPRGRDNEQFF. The CDR3, as DNA: TGTGCCAGCAGCCCCCGTGGCAGGGACAATGAGCAGTTCTTC.

The J gene is TRBJ2-7, the V gene TRBV5-4; perhaps TRBD2 as D (7 bases). V gave up 2 bases and J gave up 5 bases, with 11 bases separating them. CDR3 length: 13 residues. Germline lookup yields CDR1 SGHNT and CDR2 YYREEE (reference sequence). The CDR3 reads CASSFKGGDEQYF. CDR3 DNA sequence: TGTGCCAGCAGCTTTAAAGGGGGGGACGAGCAGTACTTC. The whole variable domain, remainder taken from reference TRBV5-4 and TRBJ2-7, is ETGVTQSPTHLIKTRGQQVTLRCSSQSGHNTVSWYQQALGQGPQFIFQYYREEENGRGNFPPRFSGLQFPNYSSELNVNALELDDSALYLCASSFKGGDEQYFGPGTRLTVT.

The chain employs TRBV4-2 and TRBJ2-7; D not resolved. Trimming removed 4 bases from V and 3 bases from J, with 13 bases in between. Germline assignment: CDR1 LGHNA and CDR2 YNFKEQ. The CDR3 contains 14 residues. The chain's CDR3 is CASSPGPLNYEQYF. The CDR3 DNA reads TGTGCCAGCAGCCCCGGACCCCTCAACTACGAGCAGTACTTC.

This chain joins TRBV5-5 and TRBJ2-7; a weak D match, TRBD2 (5 bases). The CDR3 consists of 14 residues. The V gene's germline CDR1 is SGHKS and CDR2 YYEKEE (reference sequence). V dropped 4 bases and J dropped 4 bases, with 15 bases sitting between them. CDR3 sequence reads: CASSLFGVAYEQYF. For the CDR3, the DNA is TGTGCCAGCAGCCTCTTCGGGGTCGCTTACGAGCAGTACTTC.

The chain employs TRBV7-3 and TRBJ2-2; D possibly corresponds to TRBD1 (5 bases). There are 15 residues in the CDR3. Trimming shortened V by 4 bases and J by 4 bases, and 13 bases separated the two germline ends. CDR1 and CDR2 (germline): SGHTA, FQGTGA. This chain's CDR3 is CASSSTQGSTGELFF. The CDR3 nucleotides read TGTGCCAGCAGCTCAACCCAGGGTTCCACCGGGGAGCTGTTTTTT.

V and J are TRBV5-1 and TRBJ2-1; D is possibly TRBD1 (5 bases). The CDR3 length is 14 residues. The V end was cut by 5 bases, the J end by 2 bases, with 11 bases between. The germline CDR1 and CDR2 sequences are SGHRS and YFSETQ. CDR3 sequence (DNA): TGCGCCAGCAGTCTCCAGGGTCCCTACAATGAGCAGTTCTTC. Translation gives CASSLQGPYNEQFF.

In nucleotides, the CDR3 is TGTGCCAGCAGTTTACCTAGCGGGAATACAGATACGCAGTATTTT. It translates to CASSLPSGNTDTQYF. This rearrangement joins TRBV28 to TRBJ2-3; 9 nucleotides align to TRBD2. V lost 2 bases, J lost 3 bases, and 3 bases stayed unmatched. CDR3 length: 15 residues. Germline loops: CDR1 MDHEN, CDR2 SYDVKM.

The V call is TRBV9, the J call TRBJ1-3; D ambiguous. The V gene lost 0 bases and the J gene lost 0 bases, with 4 bases spanning the gap. The CDR3 spans 14 residues. CDR1 is SGDLS, CDR2 YYNGEE, per germline. In DNA form, the CDR3 reads TGTGCCAGCAGCGTAGATAGCTCTGGAAACACCATATATTTT. Amino acids: CASSVDSSGNTIYF.

The chain combines TRBV9 with TRBJ2-3; D gene ambiguous. V was pared by 3 bases and J by 5 bases, with 4 bases between. This CDR3 comprises 11 residues. CDR1 is SGDLS and CDR2 is YYNGEE in the germline V gene. CDR3 DNA sequence: TGTGCCAGCAGCGAGGGAGATACGCAGTATTTT. Encoded protein: CASSEGDTQYF.

The chain carries TRBV5-1 and TRBJ2-7, with 11 bases lining up with TRBD2. CDR3 length: 14 residues. Trimming cost V 4 bases and J 2 bases; bases outside gene matches: 2. Looked up from germline, CDR1 is SGHRS and CDR2 is YFSETQ. The chain's CDR3 is CASSQLAGAYEQYF. The CDR3 DNA reads as TGCGCCAGCAGCCAACTAGCGGGAGCCTACGAGCAGTACTTC. The entire variable domain, with the rest obtained from reference TRBV5-1 and TRBJ2-7, is as follows: KAGVTQTPRYLIKTRGQQVTLSCSPISGHRSVSWYQQTPGQGLQFLFEYFSETQRNKGNFPGRFSGRQFSNSRSEMNVSTLELGDSALYLCASSQLAGAYEQYFGPGTRLTVT.

This clone appeared once. The chain employs TRBV3-1 (or the pseudogene TRBV3-2) and TRBJ2-1, with 9 nucleotides matching TRBD1. This CDR3 region has 16 residues. V lost 1 base, J lost 1 base, and 2 bases stayed unmatched. The germline CDR1 and CDR2 sequences are LGHDT and YNNKEL (reference sequence). The CDR3 protein is CASSQGGTGSYNEQFF. The CDR3 DNA sequence: TGTGCCAGCAGCCAAGGAGGGACAGGGTCCTACAATGAGCAGTTCTTC.

The CDR3 nucleotides read TGTGCCAGCAGCTTAGTAGCAACCTCGAGGGAGACCCAGTACTTC. It yields the protein CASSLVATSRETQYF. This chain uses TRBV7-3 with TRBJ2-5; D unclear. The CDR3 contains 15 residues. Germline V gene lookup returns CDR1 SGHTA and CDR2 FQGTGA. Trimming removed 2 bases at V and 5 bases at J, with 15 bases between.

V gene TRBV25-1 combines with J gene TRBJ2-7, with 7 bases fitting TRBD1. The V gene's germline CDR1 is MGHDK and CDR2 SYGVNS. This CDR3 contains 15 residues. V lost 2 bases to trimming and J lost 9 bases; unmatched junction nucleotides: 13. Here the CDR3 DNA reads TGTGCCAGCAGTGAAGGGACAGTCCCCGTGCGCGGGCAGTACTTC. This codes for CASSEGTVPVRGQYF.

The chain links TRBV7-3 to TRBJ2-1; D unresolved. This CDR3 region has 15 residues. V lost 3 bases to trimming and J lost 7 bases, with 16 bases between them. Germline V gene sequence: CDR1 SGHTA, CDR2 FQGTGA. The DNA of the CDR3 is TGTGCCAGCAGCTTCCCTTCGGAAGGGAATAATGAGCAGTTCTTC. This translates into CASSFPSEGNNEQFF.

J is TRBJ1-2 and V is TRBV28, with 9 bases aligning to TRBD1. With V trimmed by 5 bases and J by 3 bases, 4 bases remained unmatched. CDR1 and CDR2 (germline): MDHEN, SYDVKM. The CDR3 contains 14 residues. CDR3 protein: CASSGTGGDYGYTF. CDR3 DNA sequence: TGTGCCAGCAGTGGAACAGGGGGCGACTATGGCTACACCTTC.

The chain has TRBV3-1 (or the pseudogene TRBV3-2) and TRBJ2-3, with D tentatively TRBD1 or TRBD2 (5 bases each). V was pared by 3 bases and J by 0 bases, with 13 bases between. The CDR3 extends over 16 amino acids. Germline V gene sequence: CDR1 LGHDT, CDR2 YNNKEL (reference sequence). CDR3 sequence: CASSQRPGLSTDTQYF. The CDR3 DNA reads TGTGCCAGCAGCCAGAGACCGGGGCTGAGCACAGATACGCAGTATTTT.

V gene TRBV19 combines with J gene TRBJ2-7; 14 bases are shared with TRBD2. CDR3 size: 16 residues. In germline, CDR1 is LNHDA, CDR2 SQIVND (reference sequence). Unmatched junction bases numbered 7, after V lost 5 bases and J lost 4 bases. Written as DNA, the CDR3 is TGTGCCAGTAGTGCGGGGACTAGCGGGAGATGGTACGAGCAGTACTTC. Translating gives CASSAGTSGRWYEQYF.

The rearrangement links TRBV9 to TRBJ2-7, with TRBD2 identical over 9 bases. The CDR3 totals 15 residues. The V and J ends lost 0 bases and 6 bases, in that order; junction bases with no gene match: 7. Per germline, CDR1 SGDLS and CDR2 YYNGEE. The CDR3 spells CASSVAASGIPEQYF. The CDR3 nucleotides are TGTGCCAGCAGCGTAGCGGCTAGCGGGATCCCCGAGCAGTACTTC.

The chain links TRBV19 to TRBJ1-5, with D unresolved. Germline V gene data show CDR1 as LNHDA and CDR2 as SQIVND (reference sequence). CDR3 length equals 17 residues. Trimming removed 2 bases from V and 1 base from J, with 15 bases in between. Here the CDR3 reads CASSIQSPVRSNQPQHF. The CDR3 DNA reads TGTGCCAGTAGTATACAAAGCCCGGTCAGGAGCAATCAGCCCCAGCATTTT. The whole variable domain, remainder taken from reference TRBV19 and TRBJ1-5, is DGGITQSPKYLFRKEGQNVTLSCEQNLNHDAMYWYRQDPGQGLRLIYYSQIVNDFQKGDIAEGYSVSREKKESFPLTVTSAQKNPTAFYLCASSIQSPVRSNQPQHFGDGTRLSIL.

The CDR3 DNA reads TGTGCCAGTAGTATCCGGGACAGGGTAGGAGGCTACACCTTC. Its translation: CASSIRDRVGGYTF. The V and J genes are TRBV19 and TRBJ1-2; 9 positions match TRBD1. Germline CDR1 is LNHDA and CDR2 is SQIVND (reference sequence). Germline trimming cut 3 bases from V and 8 bases from J; bases unmatched to any gene: 7. The CDR3 totals 14 residues.

The chain links TRBV7-9 to TRBJ1-5, with D perhaps matching TRBD1 (6 bases). Germline values: CDR1 SEHNR, CDR2 FQNEAQ (reference sequence). Trimming removed 5 bases from V and 1 base from J, with 15 bases in between. The CDR3 is 16 residues long. CDR3 sequence reads: CASSPRGQGSNQPQHF. The DNA of the CDR3 is TGTGCCAGCAGCCCCCGGGGGCAGGGGAGCAATCAGCCCCAGCATTTT.